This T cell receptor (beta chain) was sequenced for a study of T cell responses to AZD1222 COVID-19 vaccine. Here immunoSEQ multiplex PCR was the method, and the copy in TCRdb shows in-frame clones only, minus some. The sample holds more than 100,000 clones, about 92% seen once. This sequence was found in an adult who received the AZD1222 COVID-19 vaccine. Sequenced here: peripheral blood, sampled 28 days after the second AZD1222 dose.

CDR3 protein: CASSFRSGLSTGELFF. In DNA form, the CDR3 reads TGTGCCAGCAGCTTCAGGTCGGGACTTTCCACCGGGGAGCTGTTTTTT. The chain uses TRBV11-2 and TRBJ2-2; a possible D gene is TRBD2 (6 bases). V was trimmed by 3 bases and J by 4 bases, leaving 15 bases between them. The germline CDR1 and CDR2 sequences are SGHAT and FQNNGV. The CDR3 length is 16 residues.